This T cell receptor (beta chain) was identified in a study of blood T cells in healthy people across ages. It was with a sample-barcoded 5' primer and a J-beta primer mix that a second PCR of roughly 6 to 12 cycles was run. All samples yielded 3 million or more CDR3-containing paired-end reads. TCRdb recomputed calls from the 5' RACE reads with MiXCR, one row per CDR3 protein. Here the sample spans about 1.4 million distinct CDR3 sequences, approximately 59% being singletons. The CDR3 extends over 13 amino acids. V lost 6 bases and J 2 bases, leaving 10 bases between the germline ends. This TCR was recovered from a man younger than 30 in good health. Source material: blood. The V call is TRBV12-3 or TRBV12-4, the J call TRBJ1-2; D may be TRBD1 (5 bases). CDR3 coding DNA: TGTGCCAGCAGGTCAGACAGCAACTATGGCTACACCTTC. Protein product: CASRSDSNYGYTF.